This entry lists 25 T cell receptor beta chains sequenced from one sample in a study of blood T cells in healthy people across ages. Through a sample-barcoded 5' primer and a J-beta primer mix, a second PCR was run for roughly 6 to 11 cycles. TCRdb reprocessed the 5' RACE reads via MiXCR and lists one record per CDR3 protein. Of some 1,800,000 distinct CDR3 sequences detected, more than 35% appear once; the ten largest clones hold 23%. Sequencing used blood. Receptors originate from a human donor in good health.

This clonotype came up a few times. The chain employs TRBV7-9 and TRBJ1-2; D might be TRBD1 (5 bases). This CDR3 contains 13 residues. Trimming stripped 6 bases from V and 7 bases from J, with 15 bases between. The germline V gene has CDR1 SEHNR and CDR2 FQNEAQ (reference sequence). The DNA for the CDR3 is TGTGCCAGCAGAAGTAATCAGGGTACTGGCTACACCTTC. Its protein is CASRSNQGTGYTF.

This clonotype showed up just a few times. The chain combines TRBV4-3 with TRBJ2-4; D perhaps matches TRBD2 (7 bases). Between the trimmed V and J ends, which lost 0 bases and 7 bases, there was a span of 13 bases. The germline gives CDR1 LGHNA, CDR2 YSLEER. The CDR3 sequence is 15 residues long. The CDR3 region is CASSQEGGAGNIQYF. As DNA, the CDR3 is TGCGCCAGCAGCCAAGAGGGGGGGGCCGGGAACATTCAGTACTTC.

V and J are TRBV29-1 and TRBJ2-5; D may be TRBD2 (5 bases). V lost 7 bases to trimming and J lost 3 bases, with 6 bases between them. Germline V gene data show CDR1 as SQVTM and CDR2 as ANQGSEA. The CDR3 is made up of 10 amino acids. CDR3 loop: CSGRKETQYF. The CDR3 nucleotides read TGCAGCGGGAGGAAAGAGACCCAGTACTTC.

A remark on this clonotype: At one boundary the junction diverges from the germline segment, which might be a read error. The chain combines TRBV12-3 or TRBV12-4 with TRBJ1-1; D remains ambiguous. The CDR3 length is 13 residues. CDR3 amino acids: CASSFSTLAETFF. DNA for the CDR3: TGTGCCAGCAGTTTTAGCACGTTGGCTGAAACTTTCTTT.

The V and J genes are TRBV29-1 and TRBJ2-5; the D gene is possibly TRBD1 (6 bases). The J call is in doubt because the DNA end fits TRBJ2-1 better. The CDR3 spans 14 residues. Germline V gives CDR1 SQVTM, CDR2 ANQGSEA. CDR3 region: CSVWDTGYQETQFF. For the CDR3, the DNA is TGCAGCGTTTGGGACACTGGGTACCAAGAGACCCAGTTCTTC.

The chain links TRBV20-1 to TRBJ1-6; D is perhaps TRBD1 (6 bases). The CDR3 runs 17 residues. CDR1 DFQATT and CDR2 SNEGSKA come from the germline V gene (reference sequence). V was pared by 0 bases and J by 10 bases, with 22 bases between. The DNA for the CDR3 is TGCAGTGCTAGAGATCCATTAGACAGGTCCCTATGGTCACCCCTCCACTTT. This gives the protein CSARDPLDRSLWSPLHF.

This clonotype was observed a handful of times. V usage is TRBV6-5 and J usage is TRBJ2-1; 7 bases are shared with TRBD2. There are 17 residues in the CDR3. Germline V gene sequence: CDR1 MNHEY, CDR2 SVGAGI. V was clipped by 4 bases and J by 4 bases; unmatched bases: 13. CDR3 in amino acids: CASSWMVVAGDYNEQFF. The CDR3 DNA reads as TGTGCCAGCAGTTGGATGGTGGTAGCGGGTGATTACAATGAGCAGTTCTTC.

The table lists this clonotype with a few counts. The J gene is TRBJ1-1, the V gene TRBV7-3; a possible D gene is TRBD1 (6 bases). Deletions cut 0 bases from V and 7 bases from J, with 15 bases between. The V gene's germline CDR1 is SGHTA and CDR2 FQGTGA. This CDR3 has 15 amino acids. The CDR3 nucleotides are TGTGCCAGCAGCTTAACGCGGCCCGGGACAAGTGAAGCTTTCTTT. It specifies CASSLTRPGTSEAFF.

This clonotype was seen more than once but under ten times. This rearrangement joins TRBV28 to TRBJ2-3; D not resolved. V was shortened by 1 base and J by 12 bases, with 11 bases between the two germline ends. CDR1 is MDHEN and CDR2 is SYDVKM in the germline V gene. The CDR3 length is 12 residues. CDR3 loop: CASSLSHGSQYF. The DNA for the CDR3 is TGTGCCAGCAGTTTATCCCACGGGTCCCAGTATTTT. The entire variable domain, with the rest obtained from reference TRBV28 and TRBJ2-3, is as follows: DVKVTQSSRYLVKRTGEKVFLECVQDMDHENMFWYRQDPGLGLRLIYFSYDVKMKEKGDIPEGYSVSREKKERFSLILESASTNQTSMYLCASSLSHGSQYFGPGTRLTVL.

The rearrangement uses TRBV7-2 and TRBJ2-3, with D perhaps being TRBD1 or TRBD2 (5 bases each). The CDR3 sequence is 15 residues long. Germline CDR1 and CDR2: SGHTA and FQGNSA. Trimming took off 5 bases at V and 6 bases at J, with 18 bases between the two ends. The CDR3 DNA reads TGTGCCAGCAGCCTAGTGAAGGGGACGGGTGATACGCAGTATTTT. This codes for CASSLVKGTGDTQYF.

A note on this clonotype: One end of the junction is discordant with germline, which a read error may explain. The rearrangement uses TRBV7-6 and TRBJ2-3; TRBD2 matches at 7 bases. The CDR3 totals 15 residues. Germline V gene data show CDR1 as SGHVS and CDR2 as FNYEAQ. CDR3 coding DNA: TGTGCCGGCAGCTTAGCGGCGGGGGGCACAGATACGCAGTATTTT. It yields the protein CAGSLAAGGTDTQYF.

This clonotype was seen a few times. The chain uses TRBV29-1 and TRBJ1-5, with a tentative D call TRBD1 (6 bases). Trimming removed 6 bases at V and 3 bases at J, with 12 bases between. Germline V gene lookup returns CDR1 SQVTM and CDR2 ANQGSEA. This CDR3 has 13 amino acids. The CDR3 coding sequence is TGCAGCGTGGGGGGGGCCCCCAATCAGCCCCAGCATTTT. This gives the protein CSVGGAPNQPQHF.

The chain joins TRBV20-1 to TRBJ1-2; possibly TRBD1 for D (6 bases). CDR1 DFQATT and CDR2 SNEGSKA come from the germline V gene (reference sequence). V was trimmed by 3 bases and J by 9 bases, leaving 20 bases between them. The CDR3 has 14 amino acids. The CDR3 loop is CSARVTNSRDSYTF. The CDR3 DNA reads as TGCAGTGCTAGGGTTACAAACTCCCGGGACAGCTACACCTTC.

V is TRBV6-6 and J is TRBJ1-2; tentative D call: TRBD1 (6 bases). V gave up 7 bases and J gave up 2 bases, with 11 bases separating them. Germline V gives CDR1 MNHNY, CDR2 SVGAGI (reference sequence). CDR3 size: 13 residues. CDR3: CASKRGQNYGYTF. The DNA for the CDR3 is TGTGCCAGCAAACGGGGGCAGAACTATGGCTACACCTTC.

The chain couples TRBV12-5 to TRBJ2-1, with 7 nucleotides matching TRBD2. Germline V lookup: CDR1 LGHNT, CDR2 FRNRAP. J gave up 9 bases and V 0 bases, and 14 bases lay outside the gene matches. CDR3 length: 17 amino acids. This chain's CDR3 is CASGLVPVGGSIFEQFF. DNA of the CDR3: TGTGCTAGTGGTTTGGTACCCGTGGGAGGGTCTATTTTTGAGCAGTTCTTC.

This clonotype showed up just a few times. The rearrangement joins TRBV6-2 or TRBV6-3 to TRBJ1-2; a possible D gene is TRBD1 (6 bases). This CDR3 is 13 amino acids long. Germline CDR1 is MNHEY and CDR2 is SVGEGT. Trimming left V 6 bases short and J 4 bases short, with 12 bases between. CDR3 sequence (DNA): TGTGCCAGCAGGCAGGGGCGCACCTATGGCTACACCTTC. Protein sequence: CASRQGRTYGYTF.

This chain links TRBV7-2 with TRBJ2-5; 12 positions match TRBD2. The CDR3 loop spans 16 amino acids. Germline CDR1 reads SGHTA; CDR2 reads FQGNSA. Trimming removed 5 bases from V and 4 bases from J; junction bases left unmatched: 8. The CDR3 sequence: CASSQILAGGPETQYF. In DNA form, the CDR3 reads TGTGCCAGCAGCCAGATACTAGCGGGGGGCCCAGAGACCCAGTACTTC.

This clonotype was observed a few times. V usage is TRBV5-1 and J usage is TRBJ2-1, with D tentatively TRBD1 (6 bases). The CDR3 covers 15 residues. The V and J ends lost 6 bases and 1 base respectively, with 14 bases between them. The germline V gene has CDR1 SGHRS and CDR2 YFSETQ. CDR3 in amino acids: CASTDSRGSYNEQFF. DNA for the CDR3: TGCGCCAGCACGGACTCCAGGGGATCCTACAATGAGCAGTTCTTC.

This clonotype was observed a handful of times. The J gene is TRBJ2-5, the V gene TRBV28, with a tentative D call TRBD1 (5 bases). In germline, CDR1 is MDHEN, CDR2 SYDVKM. The length of the CDR3 is 15 residues. The germline V and J ends were trimmed by 4 bases and 1 base, with 13 bases remaining between them. CDR3 sequence (DNA): TGTGCCAGCAGTTCCATAACAGGCACCCAAGAGACCCAGTACTTC. The encoded protein is CASSSITGTQETQYF.

This clonotype was seen only a few times. The gene calls are TRBV12-3 or TRBV12-4 and TRBJ2-7, with 8 bases matching TRBD2. CDR3 size: 14 residues. The V segment lost 3 bases and the J segment 5 bases; nucleotides outside the gene matches: 6. CDR3 sequence reads: CASSFGTRSNEQYF. The CDR3 coding sequence is TGTGCCAGCAGTTTCGGGACTAGGTCCAACGAGCAGTACTTC.

This clonotype was counted a few times. V usage is TRBV4-1 and J usage is TRBJ2-1, with unresolved D. This CDR3 has 16 amino acids. Germline CDR1 and CDR2: MGHRA and YSYEKL. The V gene lost 2 bases and the J gene lost 0 bases, with 11 bases spanning the gap. The CDR3 protein is CASSQLRLVSYNEQFF. The CDR3 DNA follows: TGCGCCAGCAGCCAATTGCGGTTAGTCTCCTACAATGAGCAGTTCTTC.

This clonotype has just a few counts. The gene calls are TRBV10-3 and TRBJ2-4; the D gene is possibly TRBD1 (5 bases). This CDR3 comprises 15 residues. From germline, CDR1 is ENHRY and CDR2 SYGVKD. The V end was cut by 3 bases, the J end by 7 bases, with 16 bases between. The CDR3 nucleotides are TGTGCCATCAGTGATGGGCAGGGCCAGAGGAACATTCAGTACTTC. It is translated as CAISDGQGQRNIQYF.

The genes are TRBV6-1 and TRBJ1-5; D remains unclear. CDR1 is MNHNS and CDR2 is SASEGT in the germline V gene. The CDR3 is made up of 13 amino acids. Between the trimmed V and J ends, which lost 8 bases and 5 bases, there was a span of 13 bases. For the CDR3, the DNA is TGTGCCAGCTCCGCCGGGTCCCATCAGCCCCAGCATTTT. Protein sequence: CASSAGSHQPQHF.

The chain carries TRBV5-1 and TRBJ2-2, with 7 bases identical to TRBD1. Germline CDR1 reads SGHRS; CDR2 reads YFSETQ. The CDR3 is 15 amino acids. The V segment lost 4 bases and the J segment 5 bases; nucleotides outside the gene matches: 8. CDR3 loop: CASSLGTAATGELFF. The CDR3 DNA is TGCGCCAGCAGCCTCGGGACAGCAGCAACCGGGGAGCTGTTTTTT.

Turning to this clonotype: The CDR3 ends on some other residue instead of the conserved phenylalanine or tryptophan, so this is likely a read error. V usage is TRBV7-9 and J usage is TRBJ2-4; D is perhaps TRBD1 (6 bases). CDR1 and CDR2 from the germline V gene are SEHNR and FQNEAQ (reference sequence). This CDR3 has 13 residues. V lost 5 bases and J 13 bases, leaving 18 bases between the germline ends. The CDR3, as DNA: TGTGCCAGCAGCGCCAACAGGGTGACGGGGCAGTACTTA. Its translation: CASSANRVTGQYL.